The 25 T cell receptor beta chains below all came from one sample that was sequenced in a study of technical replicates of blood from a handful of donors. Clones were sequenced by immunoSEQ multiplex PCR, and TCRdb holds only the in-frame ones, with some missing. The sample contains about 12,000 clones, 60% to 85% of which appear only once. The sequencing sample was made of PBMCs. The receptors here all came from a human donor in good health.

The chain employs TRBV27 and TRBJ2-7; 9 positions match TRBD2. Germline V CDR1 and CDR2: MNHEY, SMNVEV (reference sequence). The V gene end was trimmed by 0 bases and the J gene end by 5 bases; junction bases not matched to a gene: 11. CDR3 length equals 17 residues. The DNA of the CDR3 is TGTGCCAGCAGTTTATCGACTAGCGGATTACCCTTCGACGAGCAGTACTTC. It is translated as CASSLSTSGLPFDEQYF.

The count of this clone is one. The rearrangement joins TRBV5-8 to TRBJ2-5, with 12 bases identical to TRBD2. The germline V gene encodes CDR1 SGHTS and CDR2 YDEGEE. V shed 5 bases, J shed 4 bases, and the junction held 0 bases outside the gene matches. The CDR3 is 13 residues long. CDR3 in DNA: TGTGCCAGCAGGACTAGCGGGGGAGAGACCCAGTACTTC. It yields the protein CASRTSGGETQYF.

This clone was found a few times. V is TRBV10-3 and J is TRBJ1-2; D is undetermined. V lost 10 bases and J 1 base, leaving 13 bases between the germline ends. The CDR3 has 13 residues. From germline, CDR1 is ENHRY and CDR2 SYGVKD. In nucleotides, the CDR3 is TGTGCCACCCGGGAGGGCCGTAACTATGGCTACACCTTC. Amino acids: CATREGRNYGYTF.

CDR3 amino acids: CASSEADGRLYEQYF. CDR3 DNA sequence: TGTGCCAGCAGTGAAGCGGACGGGAGACTCTACGAGCAGTACTTC. The chain uses TRBV2 and TRBJ2-7, with D tentatively TRBD2 (6 bases). The ends were cut back, 0 bases at V and 3 bases at J, with 12 bases in the middle. CDR3 size: 15 residues. Per germline, CDR1 SNHLY and CDR2 FYNNEI. The variable domain in full, completed from reference TRBV2 and TRBJ2-7, reads EPEVTQTPSHQVTQMGQEVILRCVPISNHLYFYWYRQILGQKVEFLVSFYNNEISEKSEIFDDQFSVERPDGSNFTLKIRSTKLEDSAMYFCASSEADGRLYEQYFGPGTRLTVT.

DNA of the CDR3: TGTGCCAGCAGTTACTCCCGGACGGGGGGGAGCTATGGCTACACCTTC. Protein product: CASSYSRTGGSYGYTF. This sequence joins TRBV6-5 and TRBJ1-2; a possible D gene is TRBD1 (5 bases). Per germline, CDR1 MNHEY and CDR2 SVGAGI. Trimming shortened V by 0 bases and J by 4 bases, and 15 bases separated the two germline ends. The length of the CDR3 is 16 residues.

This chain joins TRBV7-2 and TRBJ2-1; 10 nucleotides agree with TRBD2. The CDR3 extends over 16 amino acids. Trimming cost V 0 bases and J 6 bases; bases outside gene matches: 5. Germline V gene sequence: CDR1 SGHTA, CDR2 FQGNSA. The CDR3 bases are TGTGCCAGCAGCTTAGCGAGTCTAGCGGGAGTCAATGAGCAGTTCTTC. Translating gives CASSLASLAGVNEQFF.

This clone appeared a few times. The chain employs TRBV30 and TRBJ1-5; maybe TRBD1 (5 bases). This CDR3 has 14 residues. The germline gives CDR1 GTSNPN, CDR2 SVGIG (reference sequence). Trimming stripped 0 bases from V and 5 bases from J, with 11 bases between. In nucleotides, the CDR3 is TGTGCCTGGAGTGTAAACAGGAACGATCAGCCCCAGCATTTT. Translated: CAWSVNRNDQPQHF.

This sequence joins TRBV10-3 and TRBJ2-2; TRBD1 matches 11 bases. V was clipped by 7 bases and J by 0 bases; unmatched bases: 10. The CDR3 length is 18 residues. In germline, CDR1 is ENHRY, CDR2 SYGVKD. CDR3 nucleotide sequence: TGTGCCATCACGCGCGGACAGGGGGCGATTTCGAACACCGGGGAGCTGTTTTTT. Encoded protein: CAITRGQGAISNTGELFF.

CDR3 nucleotide sequence: TGCAGCGTTGAAGATCGAGGGGGGACAGGGGTGACCTACGAGCAGTACTTC. As protein: CSVEDRGGTGVTYEQYF. The V gene is TRBV29-1, the J gene TRBJ2-7, with TRBD1 identical over 10 bases. From germline, CDR1 is SQVTM and CDR2 ANQGSEA. The CDR3 is 17 residues long. V trimming: 0 bases; J trimming: 2 bases; junction bases outside the gene matches: 10.

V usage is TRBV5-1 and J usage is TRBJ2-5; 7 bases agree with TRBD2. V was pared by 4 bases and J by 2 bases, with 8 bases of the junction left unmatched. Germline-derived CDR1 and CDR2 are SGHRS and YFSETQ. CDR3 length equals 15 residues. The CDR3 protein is CASSRLAGAQETQYF. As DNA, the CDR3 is TGCGCCAGCAGCAGATTAGCGGGTGCTCAAGAGACCCAGTACTTC.

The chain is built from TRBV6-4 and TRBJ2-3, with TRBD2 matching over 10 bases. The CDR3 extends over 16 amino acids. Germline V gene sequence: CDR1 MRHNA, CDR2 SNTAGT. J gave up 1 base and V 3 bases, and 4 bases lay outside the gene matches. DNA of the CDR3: TGTGCCAGCAGTGAATTAGCGGGAGGAGGCACAGATACGCAGTATTTT. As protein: CASSELAGGGTDTQYF.

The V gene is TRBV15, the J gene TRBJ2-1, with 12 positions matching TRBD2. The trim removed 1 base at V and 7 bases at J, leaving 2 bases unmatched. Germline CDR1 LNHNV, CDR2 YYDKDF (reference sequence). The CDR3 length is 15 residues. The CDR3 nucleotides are TGTGCCACCAGCAGAGGACTAGCGGGAGTTAATGAGCAGTTCTTC. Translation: CATSRGLAGVNEQFF.

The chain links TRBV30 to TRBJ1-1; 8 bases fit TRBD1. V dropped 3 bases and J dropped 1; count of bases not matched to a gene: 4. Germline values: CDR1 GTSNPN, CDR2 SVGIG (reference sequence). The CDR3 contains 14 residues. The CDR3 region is CAWSGGQANTEAFF. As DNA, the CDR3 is TGTGCCTGGAGCGGGGGACAGGCGAACACTGAAGCTTTCTTT.

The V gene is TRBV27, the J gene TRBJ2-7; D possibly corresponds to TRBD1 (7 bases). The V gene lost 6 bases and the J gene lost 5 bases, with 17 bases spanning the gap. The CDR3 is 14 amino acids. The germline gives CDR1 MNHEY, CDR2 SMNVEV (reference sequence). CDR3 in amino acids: CASRHGGTVDEQYF. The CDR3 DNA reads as TGTGCCAGCAGGCACGGAGGGACAGTAGACGAGCAGTACTTC.

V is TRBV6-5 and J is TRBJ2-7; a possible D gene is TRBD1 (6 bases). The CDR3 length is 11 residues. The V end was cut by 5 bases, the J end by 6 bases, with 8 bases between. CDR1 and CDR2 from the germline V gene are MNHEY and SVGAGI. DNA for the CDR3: TGTGCCAGCAGTCGAGGGGGCGAGCAGTACTTC. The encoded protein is CASSRGGEQYF.

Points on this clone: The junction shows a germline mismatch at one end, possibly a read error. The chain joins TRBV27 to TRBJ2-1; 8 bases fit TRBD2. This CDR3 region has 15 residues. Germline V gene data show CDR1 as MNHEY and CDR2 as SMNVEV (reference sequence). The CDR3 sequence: CASSLPGLAYNEQFF. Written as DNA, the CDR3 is TGTGCCAGCAGTTTACCTGGACTAGCCTATAATGAGCAGTTCTTC.

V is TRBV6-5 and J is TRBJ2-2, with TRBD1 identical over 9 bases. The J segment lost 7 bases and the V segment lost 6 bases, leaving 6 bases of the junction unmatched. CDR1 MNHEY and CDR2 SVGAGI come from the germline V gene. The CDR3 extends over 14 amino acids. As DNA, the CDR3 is TGTGCCAGCAGACTACAGGGGGCTTTCGGGGAGCTGTTTTTT. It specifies CASRLQGAFGELFF.

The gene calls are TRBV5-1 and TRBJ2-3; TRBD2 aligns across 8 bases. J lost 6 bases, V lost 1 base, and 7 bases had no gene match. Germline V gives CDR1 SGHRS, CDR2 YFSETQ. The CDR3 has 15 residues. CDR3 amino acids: CASSLSRGGSDTQYF. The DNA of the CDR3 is TGCGCCAGCAGCTTGTCTCGGGGGGGCTCGGATACGCAGTATTTT.

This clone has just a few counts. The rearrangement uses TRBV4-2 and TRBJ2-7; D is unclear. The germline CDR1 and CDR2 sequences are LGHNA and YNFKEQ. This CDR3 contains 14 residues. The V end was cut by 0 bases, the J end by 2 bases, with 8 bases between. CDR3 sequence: CASSQERSPYEQYF. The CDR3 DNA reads TGTGCCAGCAGCCAAGAGAGGTCCCCCTACGAGCAGTACTTC.

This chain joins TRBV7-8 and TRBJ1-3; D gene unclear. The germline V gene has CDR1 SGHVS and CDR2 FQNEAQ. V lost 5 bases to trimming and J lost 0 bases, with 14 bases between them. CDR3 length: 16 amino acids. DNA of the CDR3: TGTGCCAGCAGCCCAAGCTCTATCCACTCTGGAAACACCATATATTTT. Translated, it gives CASSPSSIHSGNTIYF.

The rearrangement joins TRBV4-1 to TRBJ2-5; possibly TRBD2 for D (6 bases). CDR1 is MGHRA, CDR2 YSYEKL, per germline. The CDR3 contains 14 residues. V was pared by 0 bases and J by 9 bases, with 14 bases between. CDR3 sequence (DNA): TGCGCCAGCAGCCAAGACCGTGGGTGGGGGGCCCAGTACTTC. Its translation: CASSQDRGWGAQYF.

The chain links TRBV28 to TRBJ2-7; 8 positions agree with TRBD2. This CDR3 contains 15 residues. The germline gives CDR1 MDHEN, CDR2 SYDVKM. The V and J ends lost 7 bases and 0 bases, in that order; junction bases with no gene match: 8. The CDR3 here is CASITSGTRSYEQYF. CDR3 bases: TGTGCCAGCATTACTAGCGGAACCCGCTCCTACGAGCAGTACTTC.

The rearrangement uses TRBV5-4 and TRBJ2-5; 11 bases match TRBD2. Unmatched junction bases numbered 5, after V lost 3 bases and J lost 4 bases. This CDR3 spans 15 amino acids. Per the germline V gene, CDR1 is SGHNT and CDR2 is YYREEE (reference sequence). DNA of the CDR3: TGTGCCAGCAGCTCCGGGACTAGCGGAAGAGAGACCCAGTACTTC. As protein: CASSSGTSGRETQYF.

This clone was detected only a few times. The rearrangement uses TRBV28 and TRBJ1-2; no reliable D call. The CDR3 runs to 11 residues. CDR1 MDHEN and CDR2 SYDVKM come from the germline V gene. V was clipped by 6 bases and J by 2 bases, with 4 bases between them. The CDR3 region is CASRANYGYTF. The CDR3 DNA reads TGTGCCAGCAGAGCGAACTATGGCTACACCTTC.

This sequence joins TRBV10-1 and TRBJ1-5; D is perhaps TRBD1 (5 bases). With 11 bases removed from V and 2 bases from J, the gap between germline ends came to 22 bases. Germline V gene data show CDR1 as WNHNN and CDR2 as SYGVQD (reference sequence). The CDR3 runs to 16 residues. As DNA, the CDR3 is TGCGCCCGAAGGACCCGAAAGGGGAATGGCAATCAGCCCCAGCATTTT. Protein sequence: CARRTRKGNGNQPQHF.